The 8 T cell receptor beta chains listed next were all sequenced from one sample in a study of TIL therapy for anti-PD-1-resistant metastatic lung cancer. The libraries were made with immunoSEQ v3. Using immunoSEQ multiplex PCR, the repertoire was profiled, and TCRdb retains in-frame clones only, with some absent. Among tens of thousands of clones listed, just under 75% were seen once. Time point: pre-treatment sample, taken before nivolumab and TIL therapy. The sequenced sample was blood, obtained at baseline. These receptors originate from a woman between 30 and 85 years old with non-small cell lung cancer.

The V call is TRBV2, the J call TRBJ1-5; a weak D match, TRBD1 (5 bases). V lost 1 base and J 3 bases, leaving 16 bases between the germline ends. This CDR3 region has 17 residues. Germline V CDR1 and CDR2: SNHLY, FYNNEI. DNA for the CDR3: TGTGCCAGCAGTGAAGTTGGGGGTCAGGGCATCAATCAGCCCCAGCATTTT. Its protein product is CASSEVGGQGINQPQHF.

The J gene is TRBJ1-1, the V gene TRBV19; D possibly corresponds to TRBD1 (6 bases). The V end was cut by 7 bases, the J end by 0 bases, with 12 bases between. Germline CDR1 reads LNHDA; CDR2 reads SQIVND (reference sequence). The CDR3 is 14 amino acids. This CDR3 reads CASIQGPLNTEAFF. CDR3 nucleotide sequence: TGTGCCAGTATTCAGGGGCCGCTGAACACTGAAGCTTTCTTT.

The chain carries TRBV7-7 and TRBJ2-5; 7 bases map to TRBD2. J gave up 2 bases and V 0 bases, and 6 bases lay outside the gene matches. CDR3 length equals 16 residues. The germline V gene encodes CDR1 SSHAT and CDR2 FNYEAQ (reference sequence). CDR3 bases: TGTGCCAGCAGCTTAGCTAGCGGGCTGGGGCAAGAGACCCAGTACTTC. Translating it yields CASSLASGLGQETQYF.

The chain has TRBV18 and TRBJ2-1; D is unclear. The CDR3 extends over 14 amino acids. Trimming removed 3 bases from V and 2 bases from J, with 8 bases in between. Germline CDR1 KGHSH, CDR2 LQKENI. This CDR3 is CASSPFKAYNEQFF. The CDR3 bases are TGTGCCAGCTCACCTTTCAAAGCCTACAATGAGCAGTTCTTC.

This CDR3 reads CAISDRTNQPQHF. The CDR3 DNA follows: TGTGCCATCAGTGACAGGACTAATCAGCCCCAGCATTTT. J is TRBJ1-5 and V is TRBV10-3; D ambiguous. CDR1 and CDR2 from the germline V gene are ENHRY and SYGVKD. V dropped 3 bases and J dropped 4 bases, with 7 bases sitting between them. CDR3 length: 13 amino acids.

The rearrangement links TRBV10-3 to TRBJ2-3, with D perhaps matching TRBD1 (7 bases). The CDR3 sequence is 14 residues long. Trimming cost V 11 bases and J 7 bases, with 22 bases left between them. Looked up from germline, CDR1 is ENHRY and CDR2 is SYGVKD. The CDR3 region has the DNA TGTGCCTCCCAGGGGGGAGAAGGGGTCTATACGCAGTATTTT. This codes for CASQGGEGVYTQYF.

The chain carries TRBV6-4 and TRBJ2-1, with 7 nucleotides matching TRBD2. The CDR3 is made up of 15 amino acids. The V and J ends lost 6 bases and 5 bases, in that order; junction bases with no gene match: 10. Germline V gene lookup returns CDR1 MRHNA and CDR2 SNTAGT. Written as DNA, the CDR3 is TGTGCCAGCAGCCAGACTGGGGAGGGTCACAATGAGCAGTTCTTC. As protein: CASSQTGEGHNEQFF.

The chain has TRBV7-2 and TRBJ2-1, with D tentatively TRBD2 (6 bases). The CDR3 length is 15 residues. The germline CDR1 and CDR2 sequences are SGHTA and FQGNSA. V lost 5 bases and J lost 4, with 15 bases in between. DNA of the CDR3: TGTGCCAGCAGCCTTAGCGGTCATGGGTACAATGAGCAGTTCTTC. This gives the protein CASSLSGHGYNEQFF. Filled out from reference TRBV7-2 and TRBJ2-1, the complete variable domain reads GAGVSQSPSNKVTEKGKDVELRCDPISGHTALYWYRQSLGQGLEFLIYFQGNSAPDKSGLPSDRFSAERTGGSVSTLTIQRTQQEDSAVYLCASSLSGHGYNEQFFGPGTRLTVL.